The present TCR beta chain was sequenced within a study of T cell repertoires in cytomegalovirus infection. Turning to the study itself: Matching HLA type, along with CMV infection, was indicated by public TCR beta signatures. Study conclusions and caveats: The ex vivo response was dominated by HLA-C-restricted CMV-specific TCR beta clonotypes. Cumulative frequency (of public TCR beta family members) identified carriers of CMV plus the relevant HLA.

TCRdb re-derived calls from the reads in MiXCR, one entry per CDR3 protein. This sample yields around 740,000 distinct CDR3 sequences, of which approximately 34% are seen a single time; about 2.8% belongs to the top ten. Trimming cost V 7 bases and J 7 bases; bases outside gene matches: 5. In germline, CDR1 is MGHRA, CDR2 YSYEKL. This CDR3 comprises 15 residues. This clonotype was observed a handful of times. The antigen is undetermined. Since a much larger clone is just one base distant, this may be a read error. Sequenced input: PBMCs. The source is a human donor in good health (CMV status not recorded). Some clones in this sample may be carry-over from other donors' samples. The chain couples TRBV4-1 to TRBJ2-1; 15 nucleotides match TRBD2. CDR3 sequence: CASIPGTSGRNEQFF. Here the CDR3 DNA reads TGCGCCAGCATCCCCGGGACTAGCGGGAGGAATGAGCAGTTCTTC.